These 8 T cell receptor beta chains were all obtained from the same sample, sequenced in a study of blood T cell repertoires in COVID-19. This table comes from immunoSEQ multiplex PCR, and its TCRdb copy is limited to in-frame clones, with some not included. The table shows hundreds of thousands of clones, with around 87% occurring only once. Specimen: PBMCs or T cells enriched from blood (not recorded which). These receptors were collected from a young man who had recovered from COVID-19.

This clone was picked up one time. CDR3: CASSRTGRDQPQHF. The DNA for the CDR3 is TGTGCCAGCAGTCGCACAGGGAGGGATCAGCCCCAGCATTTT. The rearrangement links TRBV9 to TRBJ1-5, with D perhaps TRBD1 (6 bases). The CDR3 length is 14 residues. The germline gives CDR1 SGDLS, CDR2 YYNGEE. V was cut by 5 bases and J by 5 bases, with 14 bases left in between.

The V and J genes are TRBV5-1 and TRBJ2-3; perhaps TRBD2 as D (5 bases). CDR3 length: 14 residues. Between the trimmed V and J ends, which lost 1 base and 2 bases, there was a span of 8 bases. CDR1 and CDR2 from the germline V gene are SGHRS and YFSETQ. The CDR3 spells CASSLTGYTDTQYF. The DNA of the CDR3 is TGCGCCAGCAGCTTGACGGGATACACAGATACGCAGTATTTT.

The chain employs TRBV7-9 and TRBJ1-1; D perhaps matches TRBD1 (5 bases). V was pared by 5 bases and J by 5 bases, with 15 bases between. Germline CDR1 reads SEHNR; CDR2 reads FQNEAQ (reference sequence). CDR3 length: 14 amino acids. The CDR3 region has the DNA TGTGCCAGCAGCAGCCTTGGGGGGGGAACTGAAGCTTTCTTT. This translates into CASSSLGGGTEAFF.

This chain links TRBV15 with TRBJ1-5; the D gene is possibly TRBD1 (5 bases). Trimming removed 0 bases at V and 3 bases at J, with 9 bases between. This CDR3 contains 15 residues. Germline CDR1 reads LNHNV; CDR2 reads YYDKDF (reference sequence). The CDR3 sequence: CATSRDRVVNQPQHF. CDR3 nucleotide sequence: TGTGCCACCAGCAGAGACAGGGTGGTCAATCAGCCCCAGCATTTT.

The rearrangement joins TRBV7-9 to TRBJ2-1, with D unresolved. Trimming removed 6 bases at V and 2 bases at J, with 5 bases between. Germline CDR1 and CDR2: SEHNR and FQNEAQ (reference sequence). The CDR3 has 12 amino acids. CDR3 nucleotide sequence: TGTGCCAGCAGGAGCACCTACAATGAGCAGTTCTTC. This sequence encodes CASRSTYNEQFF.

The V call is TRBV7-2, the J call TRBJ1-1; D gene unclear. The CDR3 has 14 residues. Per germline, CDR1 SGHTA and CDR2 FQGNSA. The V gene lost 6 bases and the J gene lost 9 bases, with 20 bases spanning the gap. The CDR3 protein is CASRLGAGRGQAFF. The CDR3 DNA sequence: TGTGCCAGCAGGCTTGGTGCTGGTCGGGGTCAAGCTTTCTTT.

This rearrangement joins TRBV6-2 or TRBV6-3 to TRBJ2-1; 7 bases align to TRBD1. Trimming removed 0 bases from V and 9 bases from J; junction bases left unmatched: 2. This CDR3 has 13 residues. Germline lookup yields CDR1 MNHEY and CDR2 SVGEGT. The CDR3 DNA reads as TGTGCCAGCAGTTACTCGACAGGGACTGAGCAGTTCTTC. It translates to CASSYSTGTEQFF.

The V and J genes are TRBV28 and TRBJ2-7; 7 positions agree with TRBD1. Per the germline V gene, CDR1 is MDHEN and CDR2 is SYDVKM. V dropped 4 bases and J dropped 2; count of bases not matched to a gene: 5. CDR3 length equals 14 residues. The CDR3, as DNA: TGTGCCAGCAGTTCAACCCAGGGGGCCTACGAGCAGTACTTC. Protein: CASSSTQGAYEQYF.